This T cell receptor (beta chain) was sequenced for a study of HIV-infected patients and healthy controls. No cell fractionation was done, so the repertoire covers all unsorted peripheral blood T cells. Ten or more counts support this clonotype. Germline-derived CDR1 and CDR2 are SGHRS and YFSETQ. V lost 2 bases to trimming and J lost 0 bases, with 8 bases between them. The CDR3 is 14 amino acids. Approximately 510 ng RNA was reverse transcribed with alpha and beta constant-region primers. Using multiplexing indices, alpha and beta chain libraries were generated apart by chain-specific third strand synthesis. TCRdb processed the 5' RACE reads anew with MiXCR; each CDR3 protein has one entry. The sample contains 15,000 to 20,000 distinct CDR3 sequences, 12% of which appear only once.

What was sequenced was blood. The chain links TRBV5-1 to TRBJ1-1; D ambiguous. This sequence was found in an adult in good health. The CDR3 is CASSLSGMNTEAFF. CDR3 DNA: TGCGCCAGCAGCTTATCAGGAATGAACACTGAAGCTTTCTTT.